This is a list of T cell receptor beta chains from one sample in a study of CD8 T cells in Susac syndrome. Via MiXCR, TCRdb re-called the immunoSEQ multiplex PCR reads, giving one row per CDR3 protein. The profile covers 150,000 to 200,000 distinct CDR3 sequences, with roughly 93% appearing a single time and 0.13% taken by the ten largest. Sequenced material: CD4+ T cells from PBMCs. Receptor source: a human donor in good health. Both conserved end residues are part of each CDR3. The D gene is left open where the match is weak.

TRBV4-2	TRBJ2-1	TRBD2	TGTGCCAGCAGCCAAGCGCTACTAGCGGGGGGGCCCAATGAGCAGTTCTTC	CASSQALLAGGPNEQFF
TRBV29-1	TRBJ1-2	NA	TGCAGCGTTGATAGGGGGGCGCGGGGCTACACCTTC	CSVDRGARGYTF
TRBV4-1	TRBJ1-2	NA	TGCGCCAGCAGCCAAGGAGCACAGGCCATCTATGGCTACACCTTC	CASSQGAQAIYGYTF
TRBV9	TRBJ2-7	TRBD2	TGTGCCAGCAGCGTTGGCGGGGGGGCCAACGAGCAGTACTTC	CASSVGGGANEQYF
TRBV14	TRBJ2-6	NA	TGTGCCAGCAGCCAAGCCCCACACCGCCAACTCTCTGGGGCCAACGTCCTGACTTTC	CASSQAPHRQLSGANVLTF
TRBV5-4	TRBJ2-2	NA	TGTGCCAGCAACCGACAGGATAACACCGGGGAGCTGTTTTTT	CASNRQDNTGELFF
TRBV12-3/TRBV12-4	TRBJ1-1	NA	TGTGCCAGCAGTTTCAGGACAGCTGAAGCTTTCTTT	CASSFRTAEAFF
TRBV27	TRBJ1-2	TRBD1	TGTGCCAGCAGGCAGCTTCAGGGGGGTGATGGCTACACCTTC	CASRQLQGGDGYTF
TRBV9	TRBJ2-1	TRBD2	TGTGCCAGCGGTCGACTAGCGGGGGACAATGAGCAGTTCTTC	CASGRLAGDNEQFF
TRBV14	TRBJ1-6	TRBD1	TGTGCCAGCAGCAGGGACAGTGGTTCACCCCTCCACTTT	CASSRDSGSPLHF
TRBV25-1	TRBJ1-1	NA	TGTGCCAGCAGTGATCCTAGGAGGGGGGACACTGAAGCTTTCTTT	CASSDPRRGDTEAFF
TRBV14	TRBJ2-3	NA	TGTGCCAGCAGCCAAGATGATTGGTCAATCGGCTACACAGATACGCAGTATTTT	CASSQDDWSIGYTDTQYF
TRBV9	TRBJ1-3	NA	TGTGCCAGCAGCTCCCAGGGAGCTGGAAACACCATATATTTT	CASSSQGAGNTIYF
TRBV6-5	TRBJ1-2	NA	TGTGCCAGCAGTTCCGACTCCCGGGGCTACACCTTC	CASSSDSRGYTF
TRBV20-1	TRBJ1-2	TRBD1	TGCAGTGCTAGAGATCTCAGGGGGGGATATGGCTACACCTTC	CSARDLRGGYGYTF
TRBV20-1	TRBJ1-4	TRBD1	TGCAGTGCGGACGGACAGGAGGGACTGTTTTTT	CSADGQEGLFF
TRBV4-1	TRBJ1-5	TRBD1	TGCGCCAGCAGCCAACGGGACAGGGGAGATCAGCCCCAGCATTTT	CASSQRDRGDQPQHF